A selection of T cell receptor beta chains follows, all from one sample in a study of cytomegalovirus exposure and HLA in healthy donors. Produced via immunoSEQ multiplex PCR; TCRdb's table is partial and in-frame only. Of over 100,000 clones listed, roughly 60% are singletons. The material sequenced was PBMCs. The receptors come from a middle-aged man in good health and CMV-seropositive. The CDR3 runs from the conserved cysteine through the conserved F or W. Each record gives: D gene, V gene, clone size, J gene, CDR3 DNA, CDR3 protein. D genes are given only for firm matches. Size is stated for part of the rows, as once, few or many counts, or as a class when the clone is expanded.

d_call: NA; v_call: TRBV30; clone_size: NA; j_call: TRBJ2-3; cdr3_nt: TGTGCCTGGGCCGCAGGTTACGTCACAGATACGCAGTATTTT; cdr3_aa: CAWAAGYVTDTQYF
d_call: NA; v_call: TRBV9; clone_size: NA; j_call: TRBJ2-3; cdr3_nt: TGTGCCAGCAGCGTGGGCGGGGGCGGGACAGATACGCAGTATTTT; cdr3_aa: CASSVGGGGTDTQYF
d_call: NA; v_call: TRBV11-2; clone_size: NA; j_call: TRBJ1-3; cdr3_nt: TGTGCCAGCAGCCTCCGGACAGCGAACTCTGGAAACACCATATATTTT; cdr3_aa: CASSLRTANSGNTIYF
d_call: NA; v_call: TRBV28; clone_size: NA; j_call: TRBJ1-5; cdr3_nt: TGTGCCAGCAGTTTGCGGGATCAGCCCCAGCATTTT; cdr3_aa: CASSLRDQPQHF
d_call: NA; v_call: TRBV13; clone_size: NA; j_call: TRBJ1-2; cdr3_nt: TGTGCCAGCAGCCCTTCGGGCTACACCTTC; cdr3_aa: CASSPSGYTF
d_call: TRBD2; v_call: TRBV7-9; clone_size: NA; j_call: TRBJ2-7; cdr3_nt: TGTGCCAGCAGCCTCGGGGGGGGGCCAGCCCACGAGCAGTACTTC; cdr3_aa: CASSLGGGPAHEQYF
d_call: TRBD1; v_call: TRBV5-5; clone_size: NA; j_call: TRBJ1-1; cdr3_nt: TGTGCCAGCAGCTTTGGCCCGGGACAGGGTCATTACACTGAAGCTTTCTTT; cdr3_aa: CASSFGPGQGHYTEAFF
d_call: NA; v_call: TRBV5-1; clone_size: NA; j_call: TRBJ1-1; cdr3_nt: TGCGCCAGCAGCTTCAAGACAGAAACCAGTGAAGCTTTCTTT; cdr3_aa: CASSFKTETSEAFF
d_call: TRBD2; v_call: TRBV6-1; clone_size: NA; j_call: TRBJ2-1; cdr3_nt: TGTGCCAGCAGTCCCGGGACTAGCTCCTCCAATGAGCAGTTCTTC; cdr3_aa: CASSPGTSSSNEQFF
d_call: NA; v_call: TRBV9; clone_size: NA; j_call: TRBJ2-5; cdr3_nt: TGTGCCAGCAGCGATGGGCTGACGGGGTTCCAAGAGACCCAGTACTTC; cdr3_aa: CASSDGLTGFQETQYF
d_call: TRBD1; v_call: TRBV29-1; clone_size: NA; j_call: TRBJ1-4; cdr3_nt: TGCAGCGTTGCTTACGGGACAGGGAATGAAAAACTGTTTTTT; cdr3_aa: CSVAYGTGNEKLFF
d_call: NA; v_call: TRBV2; clone_size: NA; j_call: TRBJ2-7; cdr3_nt: TGTGCCAGCGAGGGACTCTACGAGCAGTACTTC; cdr3_aa: CASEGLYEQYF
d_call: TRBD1; v_call: TRBV7-2; clone_size: NA; j_call: TRBJ1-5; cdr3_nt: TGTGCCAGCAGCCTCGGGACAGGGCATAGCAATCAGCCCCAGCATTTT; cdr3_aa: CASSLGTGHSNQPQHF
d_call: NA; v_call: TRBV19; clone_size: NA; j_call: TRBJ2-1; cdr3_nt: TGTGCCAGTAGTCCTACTAGGGAGATTTACAATGAGCAGTTCTTC; cdr3_aa: CASSPTREIYNEQFF
d_call: NA; v_call: TRBV5-1; clone_size: NA; j_call: TRBJ2-7; cdr3_nt: TGCGCCAGCAGCTTGGCCAACAGGGCCTACGAGCAGTACTTC; cdr3_aa: CASSLANRAYEQYF
d_call: TRBD2; v_call: TRBV4-2; clone_size: few; j_call: TRBJ2-2; cdr3_nt: TGTGCCAGCAGCCAAGAAACCCGTAAATCTAGCGGGACCGGGGAGCTGTTTTTT; cdr3_aa: CASSQETRKSSGTGELFF
d_call: NA; v_call: TRBV19; clone_size: NA; j_call: TRBJ2-5; cdr3_nt: TGTGCCAGTAGTTCAAACCCGAGACTGAGGGGGGAGACCCAGTACTTC; cdr3_aa: CASSSNPRLRGETQYF
d_call: NA; v_call: TRBV11-3; clone_size: NA; j_call: TRBJ2-6; cdr3_nt: TGTGCCAGCAGCCCCGGAGTCGGCTCTGGGGCCAACGTCCTGACTTTC; cdr3_aa: CASSPGVGSGANVLTF
d_call: TRBD2; v_call: TRBV29-1; clone_size: NA; j_call: TRBJ2-1; cdr3_nt: TGCAGCGTTGTTGGGACTACCTCCCGTGAGCAGTTCTTC; cdr3_aa: CSVVGTTSREQFF
d_call: TRBD1; v_call: TRBV5-6; clone_size: NA; j_call: TRBJ1-2; cdr3_nt: TGTGCCAGCAGACCGGACAGGGTGAGGGCTAACTATGGCTACACCTTC; cdr3_aa: CASRPDRVRANYGYTF
d_call: NA; v_call: TRBV7-3; clone_size: NA; j_call: TRBJ1-1; cdr3_nt: TGTGCCAGCAGCTTATCCATGAACACTGAAGCTTTCTTT; cdr3_aa: CASSLSMNTEAFF
d_call: NA; v_call: TRBV6-1; clone_size: few; j_call: TRBJ1-1; cdr3_nt: TGTGCCAGCAGTGGACAGCTGAACACTGAAGCTTTCTTT; cdr3_aa: CASSGQLNTEAFF
d_call: TRBD2; v_call: TRBV7-3; clone_size: once; j_call: TRBJ2-3; cdr3_nt: TGTGCCAGCAGCTCCCAACGAGCGGGAGGAGGGGAAGATACGCAGTATTTT; cdr3_aa: CASSSQRAGGGEDTQYF
d_call: NA; v_call: TRBV30; clone_size: NA; j_call: TRBJ2-7; cdr3_nt: TGTGCCTGGAGGGAGATGCAAGGGGCCCGAAATTTCTACGAGCAGTACTTC; cdr3_aa: CAWREMQGARNFYEQYF